This passage covers 2 T cell receptor beta chains from one sample sequenced in a study of cytomegalovirus exposure and HLA in healthy donors. Both 60 Vbeta primers and 13 Jbeta primers went into the PCR. Sequencing used immunoSEQ multiplex PCR; TCRdb keeps in-frame clones, though not all of them. Altogether 150,000 to 250,000 clones are present, about four fifths being singletons, with the ten largest covering approximately 1.4%. The sequenced sample consisted of PBMCs. These receptors were obtained from a girl between 5 and 17 years old in good health and CMV-seropositive.

The V gene is TRBV4-1, the J gene TRBJ2-5, with D perhaps matching TRBD2 (7 bases). The germline gives CDR1 MGHRA, CDR2 YSYEKL. V was cut by 6 bases and J by 4 bases, with 15 bases left in between. CDR3 length equals 14 residues. CDR3 residues: CASRGGGAPETQYF. CDR3 DNA sequence: TGCGCCAGCAGAGGAGGGGGGGCCCCAGAGACCCAGTACTTC.

The chain joins TRBV15 to TRBJ1-2; TRBD1 might be the D (6 bases). The CDR3 length is 16 residues. Deletions cut 0 bases from V and 1 base from J, with 12 bases between. Germline V gene sequence: CDR1 LNHNV, CDR2 YYDKDF (reference sequence). The CDR3 loop reads CATSRDTGHLNYGYTF. The CDR3 DNA reads TGTGCCACCAGCAGAGACACGGGACACCTTAACTATGGCTACACCTTC.